This is a list of T cell receptor beta chains from one sample in a study of T cells after yellow fever vaccination. Each CDR3 protein gets one entry after TCRdb re-called the 5' RACE reads with MiXCR. The sample gives 300,000 to 350,000 distinct CDR3 sequences, approximately 8% of which show up once; under 20% is in the top ten. Here the sequenced sample was PBMCs, taken approximately 47 days after the first yellow fever vaccination. These receptor sequences come from a man between 18 and 29 years old who received the YFV17D yellow fever vaccine. Both conserved end residues are part of each CDR3. The D gene is left open where the match is weak. Not every row has a clone size; where given, it reads once, few, many or a size class.

d_call: NA; j_call: TRBJ2-4; v_call: TRBV7-3; clone_size: NA; cdr3_aa: CASSVDRSNIQYF; cdr3_nt: TGTGCCAGCAGCGTCGACAGGTCAAACATTCAGTACTTC
d_call: NA; j_call: TRBJ1-1; v_call: TRBV19; clone_size: NA; cdr3_aa: CASSPRVRGRRTEAFF; cdr3_nt: TGTGCCAGTAGTCCCCGGGTTCGGGGTCGACGTACTGAAGCTTTCTTT
d_call: NA; j_call: TRBJ2-1; v_call: TRBV15; clone_size: NA; cdr3_aa: CATSAFRDSLNEQFF; cdr3_nt: TGTGCCACCAGCGCTTTCCGGGACTCCTTAAATGAGCAGTTCTTC
d_call: TRBD1; j_call: TRBJ2-1; v_call: TRBV5-1; clone_size: many; cdr3_aa: CASSTGQGNNEQFF; cdr3_nt: TGCGCCAGCAGCACTGGACAGGGCAACAATGAGCAGTTCTTC
d_call: TRBD2; j_call: TRBJ2-5; v_call: TRBV20-1; clone_size: few; cdr3_aa: CSAGPLAGGPQTQYF; cdr3_nt: TGCAGTGCTGGACCTCTAGCGGGGGGGCCTCAGACCCAGTACTTC
d_call: NA; j_call: TRBJ2-7; v_call: TRBV4-3; clone_size: few; cdr3_aa: CASSQESAGATGLYEQYF; cdr3_nt: TGCGCCAGCAGCCAAGAGAGCGCAGGGGCTACCGGGCTGTACGAGCAGTACTTC
d_call: NA; j_call: TRBJ2-4; v_call: TRBV28; clone_size: few; cdr3_aa: CARPGRPAGLAKNIQYF; cdr3_nt: TGTGCCAGACCGGGCAGACCTGCCGGACTCGCCAAAAACATTCAGTACTTC
d_call: TRBD1; j_call: TRBJ2-7; v_call: TRBV6-2/TRBV6-3; clone_size: NA; cdr3_aa: CASRATGTPYEQYF; cdr3_nt: TGTGCCAGCAGAGCGACAGGGACGCCCTACGAGCAGTACTTC
d_call: NA; j_call: TRBJ2-4; v_call: TRBV27; clone_size: few; cdr3_aa: CASASRGKNIQYF; cdr3_nt: TGTGCCAGCGCTTCGAGGGGGAAAAACATTCAGTACTTC
d_call: NA; j_call: TRBJ1-1; v_call: TRBV5-1; clone_size: few; cdr3_aa: CASSLGREAAFF; cdr3_nt: TGCGCCAGCAGCTTGGGTAGGGAGGCAGCTTTCTTT
d_call: TRBD1; j_call: TRBJ1-6; v_call: TRBV12-3/TRBV12-4; clone_size: few; cdr3_aa: CASSSTGGPLHF; cdr3_nt: TGTGCCAGCAGTTCGACAGGGGGACCCCTCCACTTT
d_call: TRBD2; j_call: TRBJ2-1; v_call: TRBV12-3/TRBV12-4; clone_size: NA; cdr3_aa: CASILRASGYNEQFF; cdr3_nt: TGTGCCAGCATCCTAAGGGCTAGCGGCTACAATGAGCAGTTCTTC
d_call: TRBD1; j_call: TRBJ1-2; v_call: TRBV2; clone_size: few; cdr3_aa: CASRDRGEDGYTF; cdr3_nt: TGTGCCAGCCGGGACAGGGGAGAGGATGGCTACACCTTC
d_call: NA; j_call: TRBJ2-2; v_call: TRBV6-5; clone_size: many; cdr3_aa: CASSLGLVRDTGELFF; cdr3_nt: TGTGCCAGCAGTTTGGGATTAGTTAGGGACACCGGGGAGCTGTTTTTT
d_call: NA; j_call: TRBJ2-1; v_call: TRBV20-1; clone_size: few; cdr3_aa: CSARDPWGAPYNEQFF; cdr3_nt: TGCAGTGCTAGAGATCCGTGGGGGGCCCCCTACAATGAGCAGTTCTTC